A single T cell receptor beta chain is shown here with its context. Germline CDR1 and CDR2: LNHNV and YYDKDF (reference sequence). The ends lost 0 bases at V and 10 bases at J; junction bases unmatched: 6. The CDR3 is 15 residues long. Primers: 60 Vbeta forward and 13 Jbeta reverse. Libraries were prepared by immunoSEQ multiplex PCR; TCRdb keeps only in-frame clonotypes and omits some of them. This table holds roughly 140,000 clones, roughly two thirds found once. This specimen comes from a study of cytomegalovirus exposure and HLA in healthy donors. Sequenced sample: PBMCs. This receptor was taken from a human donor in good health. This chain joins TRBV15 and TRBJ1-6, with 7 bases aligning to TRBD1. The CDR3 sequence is CATSRDLRGRSPLHF. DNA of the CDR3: TGTGCCACCAGCAGAGATCTCAGGGGGAGATCACCCCTCCACTTT.